This T cell receptor beta chain was recorded in a study of T cells in Graves' hyperthyroidism and ophthalmopathy. This clonotype was observed a single time. A read error may be the cause here, since a much bigger clone is one base away. CDR3 length: 12 amino acids. CDR1 is SQVTM, CDR2 ANQGSEA, per germline. Trimming left V 7 bases short and J 0 bases short, with 10 bases between. Amplification of TCR beta CDR3 regions was performed using RNA transcripts as template. When the TCR CDR3 underwent first-round RT-PCR, the HTBI primer set was used. TCRdb fed the multiplex PCR reads into MiXCR, producing one record per CDR3 protein. The data show roughly 580,000 distinct CDR3 sequences, about half seen once. If no ophthalmopathy progression occurred within 18 months, Graves' hyperthyroidism was stable.

The sample was peripheral blood or thyroid tissue (not recorded which). The gene calls are TRBV29-1 and TRBJ2-7; D possibly corresponds to TRBD2 (5 bases). This clonotype originated in a woman in her late teens or twenties with Graves' hyperthyroidism. In DNA, the CDR3 is TGCAGCGCTGGAGGCGTCTCCTACGAGCAGTACTTC. It translates to CSAGGVSYEQYF.